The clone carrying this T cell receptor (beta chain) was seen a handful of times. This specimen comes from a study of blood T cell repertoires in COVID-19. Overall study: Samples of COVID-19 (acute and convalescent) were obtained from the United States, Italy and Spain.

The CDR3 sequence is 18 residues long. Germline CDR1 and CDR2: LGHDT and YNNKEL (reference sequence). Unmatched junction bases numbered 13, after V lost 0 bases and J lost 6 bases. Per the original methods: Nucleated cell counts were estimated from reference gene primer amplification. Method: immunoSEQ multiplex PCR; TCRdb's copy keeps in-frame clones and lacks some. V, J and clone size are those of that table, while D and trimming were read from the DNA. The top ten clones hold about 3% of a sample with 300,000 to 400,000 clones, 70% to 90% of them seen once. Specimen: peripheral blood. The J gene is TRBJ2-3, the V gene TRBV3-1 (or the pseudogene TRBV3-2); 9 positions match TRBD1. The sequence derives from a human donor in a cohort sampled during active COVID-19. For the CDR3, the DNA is TGTGCCAGCAGCCAAGAGACGACGGGACAGGGACCTAGGGATACGCAGTATTTT. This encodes CASSQETTGQGPRDTQYF.